Sequencing of this TCR beta chain was carried out in a study of response to subunit inactivated influenza vaccine. Overall study results and limits: The authors offered the suggestion that each seasonal influenza vaccination recruits few new T cells.

TCRdb re-analysed the RT-PCR reads in MiXCR, keeping a single row per CDR3 protein. Among 300,000 to 350,000 distinct CDR3 sequences, roughly 20% were seen once, and the ten largest hold over 9%. This clonotype was found a few times. Its antigen remains unidentified. The clonotype was recovered from a man between 50 and 69 years old who received an inactivated influenza vaccine. Sequencing was performed on PBMCs from blood, taken 21 months after vaccination.

CDR3 in amino acids: CSVEDTWSAEAFF. The CDR3 DNA sequence: TGCAGCGTTGAAGATACCTGGAGCGCTGAAGCTTTCTTT. The gene calls are TRBV29-1 and TRBJ1-1; D remains ambiguous. The V gene's germline CDR1 is SQVTM and CDR2 ANQGSEA. The CDR3 runs to 13 residues. V was clipped by 0 bases and J by 6 bases, with 11 bases between them.